Each of the 2 T cell receptor beta chains below was sequenced from the same sample in a study of PD-1 blockade in mismatch repair-deficient tumors. Repertoires were generated with immunoSEQ multiplex PCR, while TCRdb's copy carries only in-frame clones and drops some. The sample yields some 120,000 clones, almost 90% seen once. Sequencing used peripheral blood, obtained just over 70 weeks after starting pembrolizumab. Every receptor here comes from an adult with mismatch repair-deficient cancer.

V is TRBV28 and J is TRBJ1-2, with D unresolved. Germline assignment: CDR1 MDHEN and CDR2 SYDVKM. This CDR3 has 14 amino acids. Trimming took off 3 bases at V and 4 bases at J, with 12 bases between the two ends. The CDR3 spells CASSFGRVTYGYTF. CDR3 in DNA: TGTGCCAGCAGTTTCGGGAGAGTTACCTATGGCTACACCTTC.

This clone was observed a handful of times. V usage is TRBV7-9 and J usage is TRBJ2-5; 8 nucleotides line up with TRBD1. There are 17 residues in the CDR3. V trimming: 6 bases; J trimming: 0 bases; junction bases outside the gene matches: 12. Per the germline V gene, CDR1 is SEHNR and CDR2 is FQNEAQ (reference sequence). This CDR3 is CASRFSGRGLYQETQYF. In DNA, the CDR3 is TGTGCCAGCAGATTTAGTGGCAGGGGGCTTTACCAAGAGACCCAGTACTTC.